What follows are 5 T cell receptor beta chains derived from one specimen sequenced in a study of blood T cell repertoires in COVID-19. Measured with immunoSEQ multiplex PCR; TCRdb has only the in-frame clones, and not every one. The profile shows 110,000 to 150,000 clones, approximately 90% of them singletons. Sequencing was performed on peripheral blood. Receptor source: a man aged 55 to 70 with active or convalescent COVID-19.

The chain recombines TRBV6-4 with TRBJ1-1; TRBD1 agrees at 7 bases. Unmatched junction bases numbered 3, after V lost 10 bases and J lost 4 bases. Per germline, CDR1 MRHNA and CDR2 SNTAGT. The CDR3 length is 11 residues. CDR3: CATRQGTEAFF. CDR3 DNA sequence: TGTGCCACCCGACAGGGCACTGAAGCTTTCTTT.

This chain links TRBV7-5 with TRBJ1-4. TRBV7-5 is shown as a pseudogene. This CDR3 spans 16 amino acids. The CDR3 loop reads CVRSLGGPPTNEKLFF. The DNA for the CDR3 is TGTGTCAGAAGCTTAGGCGGGCCCCCCACTAATGAAAAACTGTTTTTT.

The chain couples TRBV29-1 to TRBJ1-1; a weak D match, TRBD1 (6 bases). This CDR3 region has 12 residues. V was shortened by 7 bases and J by 3 bases, with 12 bases between the two germline ends. Germline V lookup: CDR1 SQVTM, CDR2 ANQGSEA. DNA for the CDR3: TGCAGCGCAAAGGGGGGGGACACTGAAGCTTTCTTT. It yields the protein CSAKGGDTEAFF.

V usage is TRBV12-5 and J usage is TRBJ2-5; 8 nucleotides line up with TRBD2. Trimming removed 1 base from V and 2 bases from J; junction bases left unmatched: 12. CDR1 is LGHNT and CDR2 is FRNRAP in the germline V gene. CDR3 length: 18 residues. The CDR3 DNA sequence: TGTGCTAGTGGTTTGGCTCAAACTAGCGGCCCTTTTCAAGAGACCCAGTACTTC. Residues: CASGLAQTSGPFQETQYF.

Ten or more counts support this clone. The chain recombines TRBV9 with TRBJ2-5; the D is unclear. V lost 0 bases and J lost 4, with 7 bases in between. This CDR3 has 13 amino acids. CDR1 and CDR2 from the germline V gene are SGDLS and YYNGEE. CDR3 loop: CASSVGSPETQYF. DNA of the CDR3: TGTGCCAGCAGCGTAGGGAGCCCAGAGACCCAGTACTTC.